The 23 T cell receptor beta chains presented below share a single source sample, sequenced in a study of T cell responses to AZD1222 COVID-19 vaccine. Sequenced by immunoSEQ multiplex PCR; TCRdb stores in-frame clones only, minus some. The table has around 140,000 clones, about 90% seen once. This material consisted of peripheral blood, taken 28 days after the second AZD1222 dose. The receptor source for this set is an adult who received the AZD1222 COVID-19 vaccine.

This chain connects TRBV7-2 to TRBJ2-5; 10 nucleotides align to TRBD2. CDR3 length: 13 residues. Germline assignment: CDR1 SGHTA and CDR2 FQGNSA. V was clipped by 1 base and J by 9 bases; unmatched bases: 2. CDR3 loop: CASSLGLAGAQYF. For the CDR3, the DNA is TGTGCCAGCAGCTTAGGGCTAGCGGGAGCCCAGTACTTC.

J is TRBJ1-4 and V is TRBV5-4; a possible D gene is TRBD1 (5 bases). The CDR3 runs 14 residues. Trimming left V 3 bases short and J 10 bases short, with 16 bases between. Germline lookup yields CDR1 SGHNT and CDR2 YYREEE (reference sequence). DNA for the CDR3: TGTGCCAGCAGCTCGGGACTGACCCTAGGAAAACTGTTTTTT. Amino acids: CASSSGLTLGKLFF.

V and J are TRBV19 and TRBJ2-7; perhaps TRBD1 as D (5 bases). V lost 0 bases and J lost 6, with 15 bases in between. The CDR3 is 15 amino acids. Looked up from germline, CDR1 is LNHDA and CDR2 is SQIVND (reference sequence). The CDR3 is CASSIDETAPLEQYF. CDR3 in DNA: TGTGCCAGTAGTATAGACGAGACAGCCCCTCTCGAGCAGTACTTC.

CDR3 residues: CASSFTRGTTARETQYF. CDR3 DNA sequence: TGTGCCAGCAGTTTTACAAGAGGGACCACCGCTCGGGAGACCCAGTACTTC. The rearrangement uses TRBV28 and TRBJ2-5, with D perhaps TRBD1 or TRBD2 (5 bases each). Between the trimmed V and J ends, which lost 3 bases and 5 bases, there was a span of 22 bases. Per germline, CDR1 MDHEN and CDR2 SYDVKM. This CDR3 spans 17 amino acids. The variable domain in full, with the rest retrieved from reference TRBV28 and TRBJ2-5, is DVKVTQSSRYLVKRTGEKVFLECVQDMDHENMFWYRQDPGLGLRLIYFSYDVKMKEKGDIPEGYSVSREKKERFSLILESASTNQTSMYLCASSFTRGTTARETQYFGPGTRLLVL.

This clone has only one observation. The CDR3 DNA sequence: TGCAGCGCCACCTTGCCCCACGGTAACTATGGCTACACCTTC. This encodes CSATLPHGNYGYTF. The chain has TRBV29-1 and TRBJ1-2; D gene uncertain. Trimming removed 7 bases at V and 1 base at J, with 16 bases between. The CDR3 is 14 residues long. CDR1 is SQVTM, CDR2 ANQGSEA, per germline.

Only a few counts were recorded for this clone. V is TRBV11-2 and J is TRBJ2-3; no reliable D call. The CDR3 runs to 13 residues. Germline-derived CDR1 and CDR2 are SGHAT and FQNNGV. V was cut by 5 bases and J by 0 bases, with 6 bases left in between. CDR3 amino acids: CASSPESTDTQYF. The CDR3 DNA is TGTGCCAGCAGCCCTGAGAGCACAGATACGCAGTATTTT.

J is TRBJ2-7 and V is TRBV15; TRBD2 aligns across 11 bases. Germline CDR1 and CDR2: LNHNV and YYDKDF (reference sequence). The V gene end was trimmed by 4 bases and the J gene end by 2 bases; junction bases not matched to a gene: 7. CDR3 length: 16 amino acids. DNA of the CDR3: TGTGCCACCAGCAAAACTAGCGGGAGTTTCCCCTACGAGCAGTACTTC. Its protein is CATSKTSGSFPYEQYF.

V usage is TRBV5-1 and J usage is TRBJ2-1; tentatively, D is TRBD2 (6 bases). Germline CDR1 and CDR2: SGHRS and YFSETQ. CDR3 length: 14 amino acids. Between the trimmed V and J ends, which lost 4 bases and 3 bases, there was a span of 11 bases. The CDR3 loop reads CASSATGLYNEQFF. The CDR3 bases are TGCGCCAGCAGCGCCACGGGACTCTACAATGAGCAGTTCTTC.

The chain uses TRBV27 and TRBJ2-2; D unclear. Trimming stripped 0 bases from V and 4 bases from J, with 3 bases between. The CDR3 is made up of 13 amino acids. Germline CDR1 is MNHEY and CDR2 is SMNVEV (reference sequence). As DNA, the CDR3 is TGTGCCAGCAGTTTATCGGCCACCGGGGAGCTGTTTTTT. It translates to CASSLSATGELFF.

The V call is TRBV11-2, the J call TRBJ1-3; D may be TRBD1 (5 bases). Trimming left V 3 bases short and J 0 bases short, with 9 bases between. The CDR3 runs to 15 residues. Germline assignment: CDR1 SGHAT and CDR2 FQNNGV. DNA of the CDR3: TGTGCCAGCAGCTTCGCAGGGCCCTCTGGAAACACCATATATTTT. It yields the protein CASSFAGPSGNTIYF. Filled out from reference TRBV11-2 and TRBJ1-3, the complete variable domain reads EAGVAQSPRYKIIEKRQSVAFWCNPISGHATLYWYQQILGQGPKLLIQFQNNGVVDDSQLPKDRFSAERLKGVDSTLKIQPAKLEDSAVYLCASSFAGPSGNTIYFGEGSWLTVV.

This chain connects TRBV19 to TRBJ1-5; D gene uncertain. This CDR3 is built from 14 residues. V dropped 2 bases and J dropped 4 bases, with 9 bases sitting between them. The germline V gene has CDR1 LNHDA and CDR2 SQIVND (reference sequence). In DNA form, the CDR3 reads TGTGCCAGTAGTATAACGGTCCAAAATCAGCCCCAGCATTTT. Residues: CASSITVQNQPQHF.

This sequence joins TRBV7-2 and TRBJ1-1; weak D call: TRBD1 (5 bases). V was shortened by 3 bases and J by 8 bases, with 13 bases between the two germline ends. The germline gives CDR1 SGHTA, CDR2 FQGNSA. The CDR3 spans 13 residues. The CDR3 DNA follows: TGTGCCAGCAGCTTGGTTGGGCAGGGCGAAGCTTTCTTT. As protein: CASSLVGQGEAFF.

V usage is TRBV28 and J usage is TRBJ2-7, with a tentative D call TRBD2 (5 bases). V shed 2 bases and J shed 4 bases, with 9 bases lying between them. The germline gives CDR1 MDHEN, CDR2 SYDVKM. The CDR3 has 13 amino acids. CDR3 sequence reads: CASSLVARYEQYF. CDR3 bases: TGTGCCAGCAGTTTAGTAGCGCGATACGAGCAGTACTTC.

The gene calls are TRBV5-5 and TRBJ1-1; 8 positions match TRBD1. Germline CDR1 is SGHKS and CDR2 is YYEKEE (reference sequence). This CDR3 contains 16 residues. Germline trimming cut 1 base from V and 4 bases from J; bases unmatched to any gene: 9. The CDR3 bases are TGTGCCAGCAGCTTGTCGTTTGACAGGGGCCCCACTGAAGCTTTCTTT. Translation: CASSLSFDRGPTEAFF.

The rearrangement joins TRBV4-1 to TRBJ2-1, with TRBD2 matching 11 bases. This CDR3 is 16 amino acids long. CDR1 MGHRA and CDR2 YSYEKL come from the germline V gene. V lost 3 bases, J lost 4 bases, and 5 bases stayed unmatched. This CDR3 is CASSQSLAGAYNEQFF. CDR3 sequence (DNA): TGCGCCAGCAGCCAGTCACTAGCGGGAGCTTACAATGAGCAGTTCTTC.

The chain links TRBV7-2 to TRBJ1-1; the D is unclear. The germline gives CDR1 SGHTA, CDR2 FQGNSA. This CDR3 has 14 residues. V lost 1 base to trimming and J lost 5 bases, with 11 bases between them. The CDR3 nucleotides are TGTGCCAGCAGCTTAGAATTCCGGGGAACTGAAGCTTTCTTT. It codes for CASSLEFRGTEAFF.

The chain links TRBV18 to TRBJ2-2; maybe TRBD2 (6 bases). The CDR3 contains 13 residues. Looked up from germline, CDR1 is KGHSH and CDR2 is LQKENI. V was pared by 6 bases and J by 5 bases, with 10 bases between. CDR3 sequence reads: CASSARGTGELFF. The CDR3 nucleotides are TGTGCCAGCTCCGCCCGGGGGACCGGGGAGCTGTTTTTT. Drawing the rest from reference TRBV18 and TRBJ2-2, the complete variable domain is NAGVMQNPRHLVRRRGQEARLRCSPMKGHSHVYWYRQLPEEGLKFMVYLQKENIIDESGMPKERFSAEFPKEGPSILRIQQVVRGDSAAYFCASSARGTGELFFGEGSRLTVL.

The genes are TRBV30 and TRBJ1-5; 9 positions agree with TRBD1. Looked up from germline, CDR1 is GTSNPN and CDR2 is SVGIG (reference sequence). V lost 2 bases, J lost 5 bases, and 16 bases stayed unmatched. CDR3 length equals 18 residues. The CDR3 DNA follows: TGTGCCTGGAGTCCCCTGAGATTGGGGACAGGGATCGATCAGCCCCAGCATTTT. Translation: CAWSPLRLGTGIDQPQHF.

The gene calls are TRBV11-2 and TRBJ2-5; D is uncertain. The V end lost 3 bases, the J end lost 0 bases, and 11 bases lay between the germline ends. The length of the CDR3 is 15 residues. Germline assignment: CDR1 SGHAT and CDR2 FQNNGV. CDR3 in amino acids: CASSLGLAYQETQYF. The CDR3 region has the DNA TGTGCCAGCAGCTTGGGTTTGGCGTACCAAGAGACCCAGTACTTC.

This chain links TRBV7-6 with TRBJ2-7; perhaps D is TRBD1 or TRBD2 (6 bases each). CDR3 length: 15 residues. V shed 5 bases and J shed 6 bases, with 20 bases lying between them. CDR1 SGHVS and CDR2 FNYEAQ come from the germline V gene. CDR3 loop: CASSPGATSFSEQYF. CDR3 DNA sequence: TGTGCCAGCAGCCCGGGGGCAACTAGTTTCTCCGAGCAGTACTTC. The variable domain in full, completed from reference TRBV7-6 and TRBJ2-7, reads GAGVSQSPRYKVTKRGQDVALRCDPISGHVSLYWYRQALGQGPEFLTYFNYEAQQDKSGLPNDRFSAERPEGSISTLTIQRTEQRDSAMYRCASSPGATSFSEQYFGPGTRLTVT.

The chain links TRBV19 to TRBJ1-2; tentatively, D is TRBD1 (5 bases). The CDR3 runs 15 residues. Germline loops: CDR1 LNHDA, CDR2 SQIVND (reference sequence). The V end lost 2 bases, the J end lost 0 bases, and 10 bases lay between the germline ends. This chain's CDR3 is CASSITQGSNYGYTF. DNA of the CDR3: TGTGCCAGTAGTATAACCCAGGGTTCTAACTATGGCTACACCTTC.

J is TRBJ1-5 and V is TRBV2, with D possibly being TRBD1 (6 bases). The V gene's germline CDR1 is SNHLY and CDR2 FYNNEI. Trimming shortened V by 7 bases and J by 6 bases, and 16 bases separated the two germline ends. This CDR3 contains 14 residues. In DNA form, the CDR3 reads TGTGCCAGCAAGGGGGGGCAGGGCCCTCAGCCCCAGCATTTT. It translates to CASKGGQGPQPQHF.

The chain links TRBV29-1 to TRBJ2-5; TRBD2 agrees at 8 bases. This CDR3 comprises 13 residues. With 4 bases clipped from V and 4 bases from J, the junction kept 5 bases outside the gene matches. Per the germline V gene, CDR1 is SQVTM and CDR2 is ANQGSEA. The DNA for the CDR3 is TGCAGCGTTGTTCCGGGAGGGAGAGAGACCCAGTACTTC. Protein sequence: CSVVPGGRETQYF.